A selection of T cell receptor beta chains follows, all from one sample in a study of cytomegalovirus exposure and HLA in healthy donors. TCRdb's copy holds only in-frame clones and misses some; the assay was immunoSEQ multiplex PCR. The repertoire holds roughly 70,000 clones, with roughly four fifths as singletons. Sequenced material: PBMCs. The source is a young man in good health and CMV-seronegative. Each CDR3 is given with its conserved first and last residue. The D gene is left open where the match is weak. Size values are once, few and many counts, or a class for expanded clones, and some rows have none.

D gene	V gene	J gene	clone size	CDR3 DNA	CDR3 protein
TRBD1	TRBV19	TRBJ2-4	-	TGTGCCAGTAGTAGCCCCGGGACAGGGGGCCGAAACAAAAACATTCAGTACTTC	CASSSPGTGGRNKNIQYF
-	TRBV6-5	TRBJ1-5	-	TGTGCCAGCAGTTACTACGGTCAGCCCCAGCATTTT	CASSYYGQPQHF
TRBD1	TRBV14	TRBJ1-1	-	TGTGCCAGCAGCCTGAGGACAGGGAGGGCCACTGAAGCTTTCTTT	CASSLRTGRATEAFF
TRBD2	TRBV7-9	TRBJ2-7	-	TGTGCCAGCAGCCCCTGGGGTTTCCCTAGCGGAACCTACGAGCAGTACTTC	CASSPWGFPSGTYEQYF
TRBD1	TRBV6-1	TRBJ1-1	-	TGTGCCAGCAGTGAGGACAGGGGGCTTGGGGTCACTGAAGCTTTCTTT	CASSEDRGLGVTEAFF
-	TRBV6-5	TRBJ2-7	few	TGTGCCAGCACAAGCGGTTCCTCCTACGAGCAGTACTTC	CASTSGSSYEQYF
TRBD2	TRBV5-1	TRBJ2-3	-	TGCGCCAGCAGCGAGCCACAGGGGGCCGGGACTAGCGGACCCACAGATACGCAGTATTTT	CASSEPQGAGTSGPTDTQYF
-	TRBV12-2	TRBJ1-6	-	TGTGCAAGTCGCCGGGACAGGGTTAATTCACCCCTCCACTTT	CASRRDRVNSPLHF
TRBD1	TRBV9	TRBJ1-2	-	TGTGCCAGCAGCGTAATTACAGGGGGCGAAGGTGGCTACACCTTC	CASSVITGGEGGYTF
-	TRBV4-2	TRBJ2-7	-	TGTGCCAGCAGCCAAGATATTCACTTCGAGCAGTACTTC	CASSQDIHFEQYF
-	TRBV5-1	TRBJ2-7	-	TGCGCCAGCAGCTTGGCCGGCGGGGATTACTACGAGCAGTACTTC	CASSLAGGDYYEQYF
-	TRBV28	TRBJ2-7	-	TGTGCCAGTCTAACAGGAACCTACGAGCAGTACTTC	CASLTGTYEQYF
-	TRBV19	TRBJ1-1	once	TGTGCCAGTAGTATGACCCCGGGACTTGGAGGTGAAGCTTTCTTT	CASSMTPGLGGEAFF
-	TRBV18	TRBJ1-4	-	TGTGCCAGTTCAACAGGGATCGAGGGGAAACTGTTTTTT	CASSTGIEGKLFF
-	TRBV4-1	TRBJ1-3	-	TGCGCCAGCAGCCAAGTGCGGTTCTCCGGAAACACCATATATTTT	CASSQVRFSGNTIYF
-	TRBV9	TRBJ1-2	-	TGTGCCAGCAGCGTAGACGCCAGTAACTATGGCTACACCTTC	CASSVDASNYGYTF
-	TRBV4-1	TRBJ1-1	few	TGCGCCAGCAGCCAAGAAGGGGGTAACACTGAAGCTTTCTTT	CASSQEGGNTEAFF
TRBD2	TRBV19	TRBJ2-5	-	TGTGCCAGTAGTATACCCGCGGGGGGCGTGGAGACCCAGTACTTC	CASSIPAGGVETQYF
TRBD1	TRBV2	TRBJ1-6	-	TGTGCCAGCCATGGGGGACAGGCAGGCCATTCACCCCTCCACTTT	CASHGGQAGHSPLHF
-	TRBV2	TRBJ1-6	once	TGTGCCAGCAGCCGACATGGGGACAACCCCCGCAATTCCCCCCTCCACTTT	CASSRHGDNPRNSPLHF
TRBD1	TRBV18	TRBJ2-5	-	TGTGCCAGCTCACCGACGGACAGGGAAAGGCAAGAGACCCAGTACTTC	CASSPTDRERQETQYF
TRBD1	TRBV9	TRBJ2-7	-	TGTGCCAGCAGCGTAGGAGCGGGACAGGGGAACTACGAGCAGTACTTC	CASSVGAGQGNYEQYF
TRBD1	TRBV27	TRBJ2-7	-	TGTGCCAGCAACACACAGGGGGGCGCCTACGAGCAGTACTTC	CASNTQGGAYEQYF
TRBD1	TRBV6-5	TRBJ2-2	-	TGTGCCAGCAGTCGGGACAGGGAAACCGGGGAGCTGTTTTTT	CASSRDRETGELFF
-	TRBV5-1	TRBJ2-1	-	TGCGCCAGCAGCTCCGGCGTTTCAGGCTACAATGAGCAGTTCTTC	CASSSGVSGYNEQFF
-	TRBV28	TRBJ1-1	-	TGTGCCAGCAGGGGAGGAGGGCGGTTAACTGAAGCTTTCTTT	CASRGGGRLTEAFF
-	TRBV9	TRBJ2-6	-	TGTGCCAGCAGCTCCCGCTCTGGGGCCAACGTCCTGACTTTC	CASSSRSGANVLTF
-	TRBV27	TRBJ2-3	-	TGTGCCAGCAGTTTATCGAGGCGGCGGATTGCAGATACGCAGTATTTT	CASSLSRRRIADTQYF
TRBD1	TRBV6-5	TRBJ1-2	-	TGTGCCAGCAGTTACTCGGGACAGGGGAACTATGGCTACACCTTC	CASSYSGQGNYGYTF
-	TRBV5-4	TRBJ1-1	-	TGTGCCAGCAGCCCCGAATTTGACGGGGCTGAAGCTTTCTTT	CASSPEFDGAEAFF
TRBD1	TRBV7-9	TRBJ2-7	-	TGTGCCAGCAGCCCCAGGGACAGTCTCTTTGTTAACTACGAGCAGTACTTC	CASSPRDSLFVNYEQYF
-	TRBV28	TRBJ1-1	-	TGTGCCAGCATGCGAGCGCGAGGGACTGAAGCTTTCTTT	CASMRARGTEAFF
TRBD2	TRBV27	TRBJ2-3	once	TGTGCCAGCAGTTTTGAGCGGGATGGAGCGCAGTATTTT	CASSFERDGAQYF
-	TRBV7-9	TRBJ1-1	-	TGTTCCAGCAGCTTCTACAGGGATCGAGAGGACCCTTTCTTT	CSSSFYRDREDPFF
TRBD1	TRBV28	TRBJ1-5	-	TGTGCCAGCAGTTTAAATCAGGGGGATCGCAATCAGCCCCAGCATTTT	CASSLNQGDRNQPQHF
-	TRBV18	TRBJ1-1	-	TGTGCCAGCTCCCGACGGCGGGGGGTCGACACTGAAGCTTTCTTT	CASSRRRGVDTEAFF
-	TRBV27	TRBJ1-6	-	TGTGCCAGCAGTTTGGGTCCCCCAGGAAGCTCCTATAATTCACCCCTCCACTTT	CASSLGPPGSSYNSPLHF
TRBD2	TRBV7-2	TRBJ2-3	-	TGTGCCAGCAGCCCCCTCCGACTAGCGGGAGGGGCAGATACGCAGTATTTT	CASSPLRLAGGADTQYF
TRBD1	TRBV2	TRBJ2-2	-	TGTGCCAGCAGTGTGGGGACAGTGGTATTTTCCGGGGAGCTGTTTTTT	CASSVGTVVFSGELFF
-	TRBV2	TRBJ2-7	once	TGTGCCAGCAGTGCCAGTAGCGGCTCCCCTACCTACGAGCAGTACTTC	CASSASSGSPTYEQYF
TRBD1	TRBV7-8	TRBJ1-5	-	TGTGCCAGCAGCCCCCGTGGACAGGGGAGTCAGCCCCAGCATTTT	CASSPRGQGSQPQHF
TRBD1	TRBV28	TRBJ2-7	-	TGTGCCAGCAGACTGGGGACAGGGGAGGGCGAGCAGTACTTC	CASRLGTGEGEQYF
TRBD2	TRBV7-7	TRBJ2-1	-	TGTGCTAGCAGCCCCAGGGGAATATTAGCGGGATCCTACAATGAGCAGTTCTTC	CASSPRGILAGSYNEQFF
-	TRBV7-2	TRBJ2-2	-	TGTGCCAGCAGCTTATATTCCAGGGTTAACACCGGGGAGCTGTTTTTT	CASSLYSRVNTGELFF
TRBD1	TRBV9	TRBJ1-1	-	TGTGCCAGCAGCGGAGGACAGGGCCCTGGGGTCACTGAAGCTTTCTTT	CASSGGQGPGVTEAFF
-	TRBV7-9	TRBJ1-5	-	TGTGCCAGCAGCTTAGAGGGTTTGGGGCCGAATCAGCCCCAGCATTTT	CASSLEGLGPNQPQHF
-	TRBV5-6	TRBJ1-4	-	TGTGCCAGCACCGACGGAGGAATTAATGAAAAACTGTTTTTT	CASTDGGINEKLFF
-	TRBV7-8	TRBJ2-7	-	TGTGCCAGCAGACCTCAGGGTACCGAGCAGTACTTC	CASRPQGTEQYF
TRBD2	TRBV19	TRBJ2-1	-	TGTGCCAGTAGTATAGAGGTAGCGGGGATCAATGAGCAGTTCTTC	CASSIEVAGINEQFF
TRBD2	TRBV7-6	TRBJ2-3	-	TGTGCCAGCAGCCCGGGACTAGCGGAGAGCACAGATACGCAGTATTTT	CASSPGLAESTDTQYF
TRBD2	TRBV7-6	TRBJ2-7	-	TGTGCCAGCAGCTTACGGCTAGCGGGAGGGTCGTACGAGCAGTACTTC	CASSLRLAGGSYEQYF
TRBD2	TRBV30	TRBJ2-3	-	TGTGCCTGGAGTGGACTAGCGGTTAGCACAGATACGCAGTATTTT	CAWSGLAVSTDTQYF
TRBD2	TRBV14	TRBJ2-4	-	TGTGCCAGCAGCCAACGGGGGGGATCCAAAAACATTCAGTACTTC	CASSQRGGSKNIQYF
TRBD2	TRBV9	TRBJ2-2	-	TGTGCCAGCAGCGTAGGGACTAGCGGGAGGGCATACACCGGGGAGCTGTTTTTT	CASSVGTSGRAYTGELFF
TRBD1	TRBV7-3	TRBJ2-5	-	TGTGCCAGCAGCCCCGGGACAGGGCTCGAGACCCAGTACTTC	CASSPGTGLETQYF
-	TRBV7-6	TRBJ1-1	-	TGTGCCAGCAGCTTATTACACAGCATGAACACTGAAGCTTTCTTT	CASSLLHSMNTEAFF
TRBD1	TRBV4-1	TRBJ1-2	-	TGCGCCAGCAGTGCGGACAGGGGGGTGCATGGCTACACCTTC	CASSADRGVHGYTF
-	TRBV14	TRBJ2-7	few	TGTGCCAGCAGCCAAGTCACCTACGAGCAGTACTTC	CASSQVTYEQYF
-	TRBV9	TRBJ2-5	-	TGTGCCAGCAGCGAGCAAAGTAGGACAGAAGAGACCCAGTACTTC	CASSEQSRTEETQYF
-	TRBV6-5	TRBJ1-2	-	TGTGCCAGCAGTTACTCCGCACAAACTAACTATGGCTACACCTTC	CASSYSAQTNYGYTF